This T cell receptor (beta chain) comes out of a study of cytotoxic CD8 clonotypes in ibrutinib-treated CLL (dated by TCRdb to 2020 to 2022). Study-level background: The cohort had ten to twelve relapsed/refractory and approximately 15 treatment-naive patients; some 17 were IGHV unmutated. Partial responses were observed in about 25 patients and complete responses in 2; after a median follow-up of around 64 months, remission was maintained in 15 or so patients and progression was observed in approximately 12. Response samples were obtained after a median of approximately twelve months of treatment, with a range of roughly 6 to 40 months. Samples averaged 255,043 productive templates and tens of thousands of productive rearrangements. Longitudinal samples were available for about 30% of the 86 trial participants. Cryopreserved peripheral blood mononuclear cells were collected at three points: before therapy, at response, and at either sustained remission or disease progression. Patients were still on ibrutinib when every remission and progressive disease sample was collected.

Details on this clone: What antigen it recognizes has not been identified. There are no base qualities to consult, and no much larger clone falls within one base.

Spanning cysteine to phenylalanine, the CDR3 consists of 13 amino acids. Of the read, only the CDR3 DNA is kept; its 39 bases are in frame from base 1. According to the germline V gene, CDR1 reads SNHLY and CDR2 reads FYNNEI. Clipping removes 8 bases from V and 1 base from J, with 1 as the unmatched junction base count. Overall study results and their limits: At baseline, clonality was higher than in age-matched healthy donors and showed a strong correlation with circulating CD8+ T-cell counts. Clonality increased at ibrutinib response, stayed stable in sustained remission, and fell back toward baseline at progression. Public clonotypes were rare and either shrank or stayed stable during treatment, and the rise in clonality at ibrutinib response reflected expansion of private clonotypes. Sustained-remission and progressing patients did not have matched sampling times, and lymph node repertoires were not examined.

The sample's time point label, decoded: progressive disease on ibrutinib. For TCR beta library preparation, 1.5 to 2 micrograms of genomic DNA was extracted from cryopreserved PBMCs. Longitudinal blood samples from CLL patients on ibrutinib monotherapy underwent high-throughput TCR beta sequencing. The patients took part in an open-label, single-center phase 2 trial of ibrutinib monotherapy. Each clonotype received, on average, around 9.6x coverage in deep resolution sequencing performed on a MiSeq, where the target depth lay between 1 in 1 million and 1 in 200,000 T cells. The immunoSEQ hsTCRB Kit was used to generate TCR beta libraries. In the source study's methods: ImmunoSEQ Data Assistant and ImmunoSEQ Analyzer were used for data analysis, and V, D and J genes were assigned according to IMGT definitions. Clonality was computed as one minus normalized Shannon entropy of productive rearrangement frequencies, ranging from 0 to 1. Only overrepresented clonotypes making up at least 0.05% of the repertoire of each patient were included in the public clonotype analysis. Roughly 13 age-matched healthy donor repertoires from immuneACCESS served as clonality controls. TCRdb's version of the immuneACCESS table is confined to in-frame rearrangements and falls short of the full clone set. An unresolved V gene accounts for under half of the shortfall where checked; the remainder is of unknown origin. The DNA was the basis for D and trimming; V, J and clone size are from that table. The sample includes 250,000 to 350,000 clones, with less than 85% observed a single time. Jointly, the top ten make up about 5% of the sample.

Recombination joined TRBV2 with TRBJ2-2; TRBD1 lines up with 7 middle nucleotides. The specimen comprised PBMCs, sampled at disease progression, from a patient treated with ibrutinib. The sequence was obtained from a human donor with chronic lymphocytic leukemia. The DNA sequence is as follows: TGTGCCAGCCGGGACAGGAACACCGGGGAGCTGTTTTTT. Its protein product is CASRDRNTGELFF.